Listed below are T cell receptor beta chains from one sample, sequenced in a study of lymphopenia after photon versus proton radiotherapy. Only in-frame clones appear in the TCRdb table, and some are missing; sequencing was by immunoSEQ multiplex PCR. The table includes 150,000 to 200,000 clones, around 85% detected once. The source material was peripheral blood, sampled from a patient treated with photon-based radiotherapy. These receptors came from a man between 45 and 60 years old with gastric cancer. CDR3s include the opening cysteine and the closing phenylalanine or tryptophan. A D gene is named only where the DNA matches it firmly. Expanded clones get a size class; other rows say once, few or many, or leave the size out.

J gene,clone size,V gene,D gene,CDR3 protein,CDR3 DNA
TRBJ1-1,-,TRBV18,TRBD1,CASSPAPAGTGKAEAFF,TGTGCCAGCTCACCAGCCCCCGCCGGGACAGGGAAAGCTGAAGCTTTCTTT
TRBJ1-5,-,TRBV5-4,-,CASSVDSNQPQHF,TGTGCCAGCAGCGTAGACAGCAATCAGCCCCAGCATTTT
TRBJ2-7,-,TRBV20-1,-,CSARDTLEQYF,TGCAGTGCTAGGGACACGCTCGAGCAGTACTTC
TRBJ1-5,-,TRBV9,-,CASSADGSNQPQHF,TGTGCCAGCAGCGCAGACGGTTCCAATCAGCCCCAGCATTTT
TRBJ1-5,-,TRBV19,-,CASSGNQPQHF,TGTGCCAGTAGTGGGAATCAGCCCCAGCATTTT
TRBJ2-1,-,TRBV5-1,-,CASSLGQYNEQFF,TGCGCCAGCAGCTTGGGCCAGTACAATGAGCAGTTCTTC
TRBJ2-7,-,TRBV27,TRBD1,CASSPTWTGPNYEQYF,TGTGCCAGCAGTCCAACTTGGACAGGTCCCAACTACGAGCAGTACTTC
TRBJ2-2,-,TRBV7-6,TRBD2,CASRDRLAANTGELFF,TGTGCCAGCAGAGATCGACTAGCAGCGAACACCGGGGAGCTGTTTTTT
TRBJ1-2,-,TRBV9,-,CASSPPSNYGYTF,TGTGCCAGCAGCCCGCCATCTAACTATGGCTACACCTTC
TRBJ2-5,-,TRBV18,TRBD1,CASSRDRETQETQYF,TGTGCCAGCTCGCGGGACAGGGAGACGCAAGAGACCCAGTACTTC
TRBJ2-2,-,TRBV5-6,-,CASSLRGGSVGELFF,TGTGCCAGCAGCTTGAGGGGTGGGAGTGTCGGGGAGCTGTTTTTT
TRBJ1-1,few,TRBV29-1,TRBD1,CSVLGTVNTEAFF,TGCAGCGTTCTCGGGACAGTTAACACTGAAGCTTTCTTT
TRBJ2-7,-,TRBV4-1,TRBD1,CASSQDLNGQGGVDEQYF,TGCGCCAGCAGCCAAGATCTTAATGGACAGGGAGGAGTGGACGAGCAGTACTTC
TRBJ1-4,-,TRBV28,-,CASSLRTETNEKLFF,TGTGCCAGCAGTCTTCGGACGGAGACTAATGAAAAACTGTTTTTT
TRBJ1-4,-,TRBV6-5,-,CASSYSPGNREKLFF,TGTGCCAGCAGTTACTCGCCAGGGAATCGGGAAAAACTGTTTTTT
TRBJ2-1,-,TRBV9,-,CASSVDPPAGTSHYNEQFF,TGTGCCAGCAGCGTAGACCCCCCCGCCGGGACATCACACTACAATGAGCAGTTCTTC
TRBJ2-1,-,TRBV2,-,CASSVGDNEQFF,TGTGCCAGCAGTGTGGGTGACAATGAGCAGTTCTTC
TRBJ1-1,-,TRBV30,-,CAWSYRGGTEAFF,TGTGCCTGGAGTTACCGGGGGGGCACTGAAGCTTTCTTT
TRBJ2-2,-,TRBV9,-,CASSVGLGDTGELFF,TGTGCCAGCAGCGTGGGACTTGGGGACACCGGGGAGCTGTTTTTT
TRBJ2-1,-,TRBV7-2,TRBD1,CASSFDRGREQFF,TGTGCCAGCAGCTTCGACAGGGGGCGTGAGCAGTTCTTC
TRBJ1-2,once,TRBV27,-,CASSLSWGDGYTF,TGTGCCAGCAGTTTATCGTGGGGGGATGGCTACACCTTC
TRBJ1-2,-,TRBV6-1,-,CASSLGTFGSYGYTF,TGTGCCAGCAGTCTCGGGACCTTTGGATCCTATGGCTACACCTTC
TRBJ2-7,once,TRBV5-1,-,CASSLENPTYEQYF,TGCGCCAGCAGCTTGGAAAACCCTACCTACGAGCAGTACTTC
TRBJ2-7,many,TRBV27,TRBD2,CASSSPSGSRPYEQYF,TGTGCCAGCAGCTCTCCTAGCGGGAGCCGTCCCTACGAGCAGTACTTC
TRBJ2-1,-,TRBV19,-,CASREQGREQFF,TGTGCCAGTAGGGAACAGGGGAGGGAGCAGTTCTTC
TRBJ1-1,-,TRBV6-5,-,CASSYLDEGTEAFF,TGTGCCAGCAGTTACTTAGACGAGGGCACTGAAGCTTTCTTT